The entry that follows covers one TCR beta chain sequence. This specimen belongs to a study of blood T cell repertoires in COVID-19. In the study overall: Nucleic acid was either cDNA or gDNA, and it came from T cells, B-cell-depleted T cells, or PBMCs.

The CDR3 is 13 residues long. V was pared by 9 bases and J by 0 bases, with 10 bases between. Sequenced by immunoSEQ multiplex PCR; TCRdb stores in-frame clones only, minus some. The sample lists some 130,000 clones; around 85% were seen once. The source is a woman between 50 and 59 years old who had recovered from COVID-19. The chain has TRBV12-3 or TRBV12-4 and TRBJ2-3; the D is unclear. The sample taken for sequencing was peripheral blood. The CDR3 nucleotides read TGTGCCAGTTCACGGGTGAGCACAGATACGCAGTATTTT. Encoded protein: CASSRVSTDTQYF.